The clone carrying this TCR beta chain was observed at least ten times. Its target is unknown. The data are from a study of response to subunit inactivated influenza vaccine. Study-wide points: The authors put forward the suggestion that each seasonal influenza vaccination may bring in only a limited number of new T cells.

From the RT-PCR reads, TCRdb called clonotypes with MiXCR, one entry per CDR3 protein. The sample contains 200,000 to 300,000 distinct CDR3 sequences, 12% of which appear only once. This TCR was recovered from a man in his fifties who received an inactivated influenza vaccine. The sample here was non-naive T cells sorted from PBMCs, taken around 14 days before vaccination.

As DNA, the CDR3 is TGTGCCAGCAGTTACTCGACAGGGAGTAGGACAGATACGCAGTATTTT. Amino acid sequence: CASSYSTGSRTDTQYF. The chain employs TRBV6-2 or TRBV6-3 and TRBJ2-3; TRBD1 agrees at 7 bases. Germline V gene sequence: CDR1 MNHEY, CDR2 SVGEGT. V trimming: 0 bases; J trimming: 3 bases; junction bases outside the gene matches: 6. The CDR3 contains 16 residues.